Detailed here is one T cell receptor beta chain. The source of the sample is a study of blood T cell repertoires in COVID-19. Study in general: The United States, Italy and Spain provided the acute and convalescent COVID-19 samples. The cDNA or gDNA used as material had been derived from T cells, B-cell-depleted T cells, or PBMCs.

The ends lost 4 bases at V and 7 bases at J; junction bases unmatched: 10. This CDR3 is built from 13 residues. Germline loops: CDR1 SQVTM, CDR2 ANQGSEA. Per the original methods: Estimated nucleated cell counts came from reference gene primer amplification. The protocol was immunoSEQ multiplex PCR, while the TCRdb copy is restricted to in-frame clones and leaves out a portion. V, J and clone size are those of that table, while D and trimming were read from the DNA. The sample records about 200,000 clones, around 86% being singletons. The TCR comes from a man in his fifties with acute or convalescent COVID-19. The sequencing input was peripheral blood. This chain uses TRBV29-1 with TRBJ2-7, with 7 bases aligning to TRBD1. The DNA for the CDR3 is TGCAGCGTTGCGGGACAGCTTATAGGGGAGCAGTACTTC. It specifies CSVAGQLIGEQYF.